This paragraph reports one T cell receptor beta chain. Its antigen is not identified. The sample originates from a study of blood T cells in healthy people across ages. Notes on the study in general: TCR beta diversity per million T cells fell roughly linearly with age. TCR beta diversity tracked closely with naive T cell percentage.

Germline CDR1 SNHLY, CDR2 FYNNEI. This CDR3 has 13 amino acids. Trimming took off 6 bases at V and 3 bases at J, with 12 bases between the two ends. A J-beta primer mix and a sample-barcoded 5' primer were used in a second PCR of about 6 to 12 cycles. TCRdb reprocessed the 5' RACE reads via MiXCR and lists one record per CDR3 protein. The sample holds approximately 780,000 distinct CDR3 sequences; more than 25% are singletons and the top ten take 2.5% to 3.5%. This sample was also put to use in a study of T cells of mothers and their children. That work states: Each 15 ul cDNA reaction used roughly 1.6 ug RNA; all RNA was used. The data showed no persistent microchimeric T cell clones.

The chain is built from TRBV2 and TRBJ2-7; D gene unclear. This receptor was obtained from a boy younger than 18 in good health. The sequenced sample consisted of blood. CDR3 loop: CASRDTGNYEQYF. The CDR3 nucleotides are TGTGCCAGCAGAGATACGGGTAACTACGAGCAGTACTTC.